The TCR beta chain described here comes from a study of T cells after somatic rescue of genetic block. This table comes from immunoSEQ multiplex PCR, and its TCRdb copy is limited to in-frame clones, with some not included. The sample has 110,000 or so clones, about 89% seen once; the top ten hold around 1.5%. Germline V lookup: CDR1 LNHDA, CDR2 SQIVND (reference sequence). Trimming pared 4 bases from V and 4 bases from J, leaving 10 bases between. The CDR3 has 13 amino acids. The rearrangement joins TRBV19 to TRBJ1-2; D is uncertain. The receptor was derived from a woman aged 18-29 years. The sample comprised peripheral blood mononuclear cells (PBMCs). This chain's CDR3 is CASSTQSAYGYTF. As DNA, the CDR3 is TGTGCCAGTAGTACCCAAAGCGCCTATGGCTACACCTTC.